This TCR beta chain comes out of a study of T cell repertoires in cytomegalovirus infection. About the research overall: Epitope selection comprised recently identified HLA-C-restricted CMV epitopes and well-studied HLA-B-restricted CMV epitopes. The public TCR beta signatures pointed to both CMV infection and matching HLA type.

About this clonotype itself: What it binds is unknown.

Trimming removed 4 bases at V and 1 base at J, with 11 bases between. The CDR3 extends over 14 amino acids. Germline lookup yields CDR1 SGHNT and CDR2 YYREEE (reference sequence). Findings of the study overall: Frequencies of public TCR beta families were cumulated, and this identified carriers of CMV plus the relevant HLA. It was HLA-C-restricted CMV-specific TCR beta clonotypes that dominated the response ex vivo.

From the reads, TCRdb called clonotypes with MiXCR, one entry per CDR3 protein. The table lists about half a million distinct CDR3 sequences, 30% to 40% of them singletons. The V and J genes are TRBV5-4 and TRBJ1-2; possible D gene TRBD1, 6 bases. This receptor was identified in a human donor in good health (CMV status not recorded). Some clones in this sample may be carry-over from other donors' samples. Here the sequenced sample was cultured PBMCs, taken from culture after CMV antigen stimulation. The CDR3, as DNA: TGTGCCAGCAGCACCGGACAGTTTAACTATGGCTACACCTTC. It yields the protein CASSTGQFNYGYTF. The full variable domain, with the rest looked up from reference TRBV5-4 and TRBJ1-2, is ETGVTQSPTHLIKTRGQQVTLRCSSQSGHNTVSWYQQALGQGPQFIFQYYREEENGRGNFPPRFSGLQFPNYSSELNVNALELDDSALYLCASSTGQFNYGYTFGSGTRLTVV.